This TCR beta chain was sequenced in a study of cytomegalovirus exposure and HLA in healthy donors (dated by TCRdb to the late 2010s). General notes on the study: According to an earlier analysis of around 600 of the donors, some 180 million T cells yielded over 90 million unique TCR beta sequences and about 280 Gb of sequence data. An early release that covered some 640 HLA-typed donors contained about 290 gigabases of sequencing data and tens of millions of unique TCR sequences. Of the roughly 400 genotyped donors, 80% to 90% were placed in the genetic ancestry cluster associated with self-reported Caucasian donors. The study was designed to test whether signatures of past pathogen exposure could be identified by cataloging public T cell receptors. The study used immunosequencing to profile the T cell repertoires of around 600 subjects and linked those repertoires to cytomegalovirus serostatus. Besides the first cohort of about 730 subjects, a separate validation cohort made up of 120 different subjects was used. High-throughput TCR immunosequencing, statistical association of individual TCRs with disease status, and machine learning were combined to predict cytomegalovirus infection status. In a later analysis, previously published TCR beta repertoires from several hundred donors were re-analyzed and high-resolution HLA genotyping was added so that TCR occurrence patterns could be studied. Rather than drawing on any new phenotypic data, the later analysis identified candidate immune exposures from TCR beta sequences and the way those sequences occurred across donors. An earlier analysis of some 500 of the donors used high-throughput TCR beta sequencing to judge whether each TCR beta V gene segment behaved as functional or pseudogenic. Donor age, sex, ethnicity and CMV serostatus were collected together with the repertoire data. In a later genetic analysis, genome-wide SNP genotypes for 398 of the 666 donors were used, and that subset was treated as a discovery cohort. All discovery cohort repertoires had been generated on a single sequencing platform. Both class I and class II loci were covered by HLA typing, at four-digit resolution. Typing coverage varied by locus: roughly 629-640 donors for A, B, C, DRB1 and DQB1; more than 500 for DQA1; 600 to 610 for DPA1; 400 to 480 for DPB1. Because of strong linkage in the cohort, five DR-DQ haplotypes were treated as single units for association and clustering. On average, approximately 250,000 unique TCR beta nucleotide sequences were sequenced per donor among 398 genotyped donors of the cohort, with approximately 18% of those sequences being non-productive.

What the authors observed across the whole study: Most TCR sequences were observed very rarely across donors, whereas some public TCRs were present in many individuals. According to the authors, the approach could potentially be generalized to other disease states and immunological phenotypes. A later genetic analysis reported fewer N-insertions in productive TCRs among donors in an Asian-associated ancestry cluster than the approximately 670-donor mean. Three of the identified cytomegalovirus-associated TCR beta chains were confirmed in vitro to be specific for cytomegalovirus antigens. CMV serostatus was the only immune exposure information available for the cohort. Specific HLA alleles were associated with 15,000 to 20,000 TCR beta sequences at a false discovery rate of 0.05 in a later analysis. Only TCR beta chains were sequenced in this cohort, and the absence of alpha or paired-chain data limited detectable features. A later analysis found that most CMV-associated TCR beta chains appeared HLA-restricted, with HLA associations seemingly driven largely by CMV exposure. A further reported finding was that TCR beta sequences accurately predicted the HLA-A and HLA-B alleles for most subjects in the first cohort. A later analysis reported that several top co-occurrence clusters appeared linked to parvovirus B19, influenza, CMV and Epstein-Barr virus. Compared with equally common non-associated chains, HLA-associated TCR beta chains in a later analysis were more clonally expanded and had lower generation probabilities. Because counts were too low, seventeen rarely observed V segments, including chromosome 9 orphons, were excluded from the earlier analysis of fewer than 650 of the donors. The sequencing pipeline was judged likely to have produced a cluster of highly shared sequence variants as a technical artifact. HLA typing was unavailable for some donors at each locus, so association tests used only the typed subset. A total of 150 or so TCR beta chains were listed by the study as associated with cytomegalovirus. The 87-base-pair reads could not distinguish some IMGT-functional V segments, including TRBV6-2 and TRBV6-3, so those segments were excluded. Sequencing depth was assumed to be roughly uniform across donors in the presence/absence analyses, though that assumption may not hold. An association between a missense DCLRE1C variant and V-gene and J-gene trimming of TCR beta chains was found in a later genetic analysis and replicated in an independent cohort. A later analysis found that TCR association rates varied across HLA loci, with DRB1 alleles showing the most associated TCRs and HLA-C alleles the fewest. In both the original and validation cohorts, the classifier was reported to diagnose cytomegalovirus status with high specificity and sensitivity. Strong co-occurrence of HLA alleles, especially DR and DQ, made assigning TCR associations to individual alleles difficult. Correlated functional status among segregating V segments might be attributable to linkage disequilibrium, but an unknown experimental factor could not be ruled out. In an earlier analysis of under 600 of the donors, most TCR beta V segments were observed in productive rearrangements about 87% or about 30% of the time, broadly matching IMGT annotations.

The library relied on the immunoSEQ multiplex PCR assay. The multiplex PCR relied on a mix of 60 forward primers for TCR Vbeta segments and 13 reverse primers for TCR Jbeta segments. Amplification of the CDR3 region of rearranged TCR beta genes was performed with a multiplex PCR assay on genomic DNA. On the Illumina HiSeq System, the amplified TCR beta libraries were sequenced as 87-base-pair reads. The study's own analysis went as follows. A later analysis counted 75 million to 100 million unique TCR beta chains across the 690 or so repertoires, and about 10 million of these chains were shared by at least two donors. Raw reads were error-corrected and collapsed into unique sequences by a nearest-neighbor algorithm in which closely related sequences were merged to remove PCR and sequencing errors. Alignment of CDR3 sequences to IMGT reference sequences was used to assign V, D and J gene segments. Each retained sequence needed at least a six-nucleotide match to both a V gene segment and a J gene segment. Rearrangements were called productive when the CDR3 lacked stop codons and stayed in frame with V and J; all others were non-productive. CDR3 was defined by IMGT convention, running from the second conserved V-encoded cysteine to the conserved J-encoded phenylalanine. The earlier analysis of about 610 of the donors excluded sequences that lacked an unambiguous match to a single V gene segment. In an earlier analysis of almost 600 of the donors, a V segment was called functional when productive rearrangements were above 56.7%, and segregating when the standard deviation between donors exceeded 5%. A statistical classification framework was developed to diagnose cytomegalovirus status using the catalog of TCR beta chain sequences. In a later analysis, TCR nucleotide sequences were compared against IMGT/GENE-DB human TR gene sequences so that V and J genes could be assigned. Using the TCRdist pipeline, a later analysis assigned CDR3 sequences along with most-parsimonious VDJ recombination scenarios. A later analysis defined each TCR beta chain by its CDR3 amino acid sequence plus V-gene family, and excluded reads lacking a unique V-gene family. In a later analysis, some 600 highly shared, low-generation-probability nucleotide sequences were removed to address suspected cross-contamination and a sequencing artifact. In a later analysis, a clonal expansion index was calculated for each public chain from normalized within-repertoire ranks of inferred template counts. A later analysis computed generation probabilities with a VDJ recombination model fitted to out-of-frame rearrangements, and checked the results against IGoR. Hypergeometric tests were used in a later analysis to score TCR-TCR, TCR-HLA and TCR-CMV co-occurrence, with a repertoire-size bias correction applied to the TCR pairs. To estimate false discovery rates, a later analysis permuted the HLA or CMV assignments 20 times. In a later analysis, co-occurring TCRs were grouped using DBSCAN, with TCRdist sequence similarity added in when clustering inside HLA-allele-positive subsets. Repertoires with fewer than 30,000 or more than 120,000 public chains were left out of co-occurrence clustering, as were a few repertoires with anomalous nucleotide sharing. Sourced from immuneACCESS, this table was stored by TCRdb with only in-frame sequences that have V and J called. A share of the clones is absent; for the studies checked, an unresolved V gene accounts for under half, and the remainder has no known explanation. The V and J calls and the clone size are those of that table, but D and trimming were determined from the DNA. The sample yields about 130,000 clones; 75% to 85% were counted once. Just over 2.5% of the sample is held by the ten biggest clonotypes.

The cohort was made up of roughly 670 healthy bone marrow donors. At the time of sampling, every cohort member was nominally healthy, though immune exposures that went unrecorded were likely present. The donor was CMV seronegative and belonged to the group of 380 or so seronegative cohort members. Every donor gave a peripheral blood sample, and the peripheral blood mononuclear cells from that sample were used for TCR beta sequencing. Genomic DNA extraction from the blood cell samples was performed with the Qiagen DNeasy Blood Extraction Kit. Turning to this clone: Its specific antigen is unknown. There are no base qualities to consult, and no much larger clone falls within one base. Other DNA sequences in the same sample also yield this CDR3.

V and J are truncated by 4 bases and 5 bases respectively, leaving an intervening sequence of 15 bases. The CDR3 sequence holds 14 residues, the cysteine and phenylalanine included. Only CDR3 DNA remains: 42 bases, in frame from the first base. Via the germline V gene, CDR1 is MNHEY and CDR2 SVGAGI. The chain couples TRBV6-5 to TRBJ2-7; TRBD2 is perhaps the D gene, given 7 matching bases. The sample was PBMCs. The sequence was obtained from a man aged 30-40 years in good health and CMV-seronegative. This receptor carries the CDR3 CASSSWVGGDEQYF. The nucleotide sequence reads as follows: TGTGCCAGCAGTTCATGGGTAGGGGGGGACGAGCAGTACTTC.